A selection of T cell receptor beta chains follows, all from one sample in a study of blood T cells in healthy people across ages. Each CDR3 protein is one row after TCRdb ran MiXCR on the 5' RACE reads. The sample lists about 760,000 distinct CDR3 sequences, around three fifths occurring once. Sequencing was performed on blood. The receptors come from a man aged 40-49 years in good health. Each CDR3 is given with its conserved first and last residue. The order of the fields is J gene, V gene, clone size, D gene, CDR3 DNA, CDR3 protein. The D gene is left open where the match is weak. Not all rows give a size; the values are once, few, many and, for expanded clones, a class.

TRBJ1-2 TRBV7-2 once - TGTGCCAGCAGCTTAACCCCACAGGGAAATGGGGGCTACACCTTC CASSLTPQGNGGYTF
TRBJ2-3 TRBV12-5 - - TGTGCTAGTGGACTAGTACGCCCGGCTACGCAGTATTTT CASGLVRPATQYF
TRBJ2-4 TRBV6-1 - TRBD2 TGTGCCAGCAGCGAAGTGGGCGGGGGGGCCAGCGATGAGCAGTACTTC CASSEVGGGASDEQYF
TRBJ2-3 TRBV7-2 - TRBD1 TGTGCCAGCAGCAAGCGACAGGGGGCGGGCACAGATACGCAGTATTTT CASSKRQGAGTDTQYF
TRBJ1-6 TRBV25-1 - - TGTGCCAGCAGAAGGATCGAGGATTCACCCCTCCACTTT CASRRIEDSPLHF
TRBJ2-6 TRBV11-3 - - TGCGCCAGCCGACGCAGGGGGGCTGGAGCTGGGGCCAACGTCCTGACTTTC CASRRRGAGAGANVLTF
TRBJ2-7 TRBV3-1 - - TGTGCCAGCAGCCAAGCAGGGCCCTACGAGCAGTACTTC CASSQAGPYEQYF
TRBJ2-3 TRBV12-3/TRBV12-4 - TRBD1 TGTGCCAGCAGTTTTGGTACGACAGGGGTGACGGATACGCAGTATTTT CASSFGTTGVTDTQYF
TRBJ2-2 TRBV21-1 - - TGTGCCATAATTAACGGGAGGAGAGTGACCGGGGAGCTGTTTTTT CAIINGRRVTGELFF
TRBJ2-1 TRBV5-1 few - TGCGCCAGCAGGCCGGGAGACAATGAGCAGTTCTTC CASRPGDNEQFF
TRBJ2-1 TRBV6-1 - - TGTGCCAGCCGGGCTTCCAGGGGAGGGACCGAGAGGTACAATGAGCAGTTCTTC CASRASRGGTERYNEQFF
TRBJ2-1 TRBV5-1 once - TGCGCCAGCAGCTTGGCGGGAACCTCCTACAATGAGCAGTTCTTC CASSLAGTSYNEQFF
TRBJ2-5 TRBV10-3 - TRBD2 TGTGCCATCAGTGCGTTAGCGGGGTCTGAGACCCAGTACTTC CAISALAGSETQYF
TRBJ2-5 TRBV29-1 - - TGCAGCGTTGGGGCAGCGGTGGGGTTAGAGACCCAGTACTTC CSVGAAVGLETQYF
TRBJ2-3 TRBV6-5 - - TGTGCCAGCAGTTACTCGATCGCTAGCGCCCAAAACCAGTATTTT CASSYSIASAQNQYF
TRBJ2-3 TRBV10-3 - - TGTGCCATCACCCCCGGGCTCACAGATACGCAGTATTTT CAITPGLTDTQYF
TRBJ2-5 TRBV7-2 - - TGTGCCAGCAGCTCCGGGACCACCATAAAGACCCAGTACTTC CASSSGTTIKTQYF
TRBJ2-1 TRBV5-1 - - TGCGCCAGCAGCTTCAGGGCCCCGGGTGAGCAGTTCTTC CASSFRAPGEQFF
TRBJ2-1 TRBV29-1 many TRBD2 TGCAGCGTTGAGCGGGAGGACTCCTACAATGAGCAGTTCTTC CSVEREDSYNEQFF
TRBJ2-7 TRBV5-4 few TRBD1 TGTGCCAGCAGCTTGGGACAGGGGTTAACCTACGAGCAGTACTTC CASSLGQGLTYEQYF
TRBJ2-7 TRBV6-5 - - TGTGCCAGCAGTTACTCTGGATTGGGGGAGGCCTACGAGCAGTACTTC CASSYSGLGEAYEQYF
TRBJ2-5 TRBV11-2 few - TGTGCCAGCAGCTTAGCGGTTTTGTCCCGATCTCAAGAGACCCAGTACTTC CASSLAVLSRSQETQYF
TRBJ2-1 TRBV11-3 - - TGTGCCAGCAGCTTAGTCGAAATCCGCCGGAATGAGCAGTTCTTC CASSLVEIRRNEQFF
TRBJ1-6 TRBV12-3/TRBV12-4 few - TGTGCCAGCAGTTTTGAGTCTAGAAATTCACCCCTCCACTTT CASSFESRNSPLHF
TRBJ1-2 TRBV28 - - TGTGCCAGCAGCAAACATGGCTACACCTTC CASSKHGYTF
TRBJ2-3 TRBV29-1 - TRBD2 TGCAGCGTTGAAAGAATAGCGGGATACACAGATACGCAGTATTTT CSVERIAGYTDTQYF
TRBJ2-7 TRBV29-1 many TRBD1 TGCAGCGTCGGACAGGGAAGCTCCTACGAGCAGTACTTC CSVGQGSSYEQYF
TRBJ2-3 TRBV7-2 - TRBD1 TGTGCCAGCAGCCCCGGGACAGACAGTTTACCAGATACGCAGTATTTT CASSPGTDSLPDTQYF
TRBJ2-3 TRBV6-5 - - TGTGCCAGCAGTTACCCGCATATAGGCGGGTTTCGTCGCACAGATACGCAGTATTTT CASSYPHIGGFRRTDTQYF
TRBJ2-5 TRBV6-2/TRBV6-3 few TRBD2 TGTGCCAGCAGTTACTCACGACTAGCGGGGCCACAAGAGACCCAGTACTTC CASSYSRLAGPQETQYF
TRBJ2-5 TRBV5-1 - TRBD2 TGCGCCAGCAGCCCGTACCCCGGGGGGGCGGAAGAGACCCAGTACTTC CASSPYPGGAEETQYF
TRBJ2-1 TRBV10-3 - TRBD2 TGTGCCATACGCCCGGGACTAGACAATGTAGAGCAGTTCTTC CAIRPGLDNVEQFF
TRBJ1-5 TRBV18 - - TGTGCCAGCTCACCTGAACATTTAAGACTTAGCAATCAGCCCCAGCATTTT CASSPEHLRLSNQPQHF
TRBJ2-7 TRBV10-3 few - TGTGCCATCTCTGAGGGGGGCAGCCTCTACGAGCAGTACTTC CAISEGGSLYEQYF
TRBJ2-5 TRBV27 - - TGTGCCACCGCCGGGGGCTGGTACCAAGAGACCCAGTACTTC CATAGGWYQETQYF
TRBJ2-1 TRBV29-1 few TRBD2 TGCAGCGTTGAAGGACTAGCGGGAGTTACTTACAATGAGCAGTTCTTC CSVEGLAGVTYNEQFF
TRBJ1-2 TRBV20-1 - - TGCAGTGCAACGCACAGGGACGGCTACACCTTC CSATHRDGYTF
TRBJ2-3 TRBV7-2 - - TGTGCCAGCAGCCCTATCCTCACAGATACGCAGTATTTT CASSPILTDTQYF
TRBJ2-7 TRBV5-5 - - TGTGCCAGCAGCCCCGACTGGGTTACCTACGAGCAGTACTTC CASSPDWVTYEQYF
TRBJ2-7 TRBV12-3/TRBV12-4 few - TGTGCCAGCAGTCCGTCTTTAGGGGGTGAAACCTACGAGCAGTACTTC CASSPSLGGETYEQYF
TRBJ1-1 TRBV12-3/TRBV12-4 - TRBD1 TGTGCCAGCAGTTTTCGGACAGGGCTGAGGAACACTGAAGCTTTCTTT CASSFRTGLRNTEAFF